Following are 32 T cell receptor beta chains from one sample sequenced in a study of human T cells and chemical hapten exposure. Indicated time point: patch test 3, about 24 weeks after DPC sensitization. Treatment noted: therapeutic diphenylcyclopropenone sensitization with weekly scalp DPC. MiXCR, applied by TCRdb to the RACE reads, yields one record per CDR3 protein. The repertoire has approximately 97,000 distinct CDR3 sequences, less than 35% of them found once; the top ten carry around 10%. The source was whole blood, collected in connection with sensitization to the hapten diphenylcyclopropenone (DPC). These receptors were taken from a man aged 35 to 55 with alopecia areata. Some clones in this sample may be carry-over from other donors' samples.

The chain uses TRBV12-3 or TRBV12-4 and TRBJ2-7; 10 nucleotides match TRBD1. Germline trimming cut 4 bases from V and 6 bases from J; bases unmatched to any gene: 12. The CDR3 length is 16 residues. Here the CDR3 reads CASSSRGQGRVREQYF. The CDR3 DNA sequence: TGTGCCAGCAGTTCCCGGGGACAGGGGAGGGTTCGCGAGCAGTACTTC.

In this sample, this clonotype turned up once. The gene calls are TRBV4-1 and TRBJ2-4; 7 nucleotides line up with TRBD1. CDR3 size: 18 residues. The germline V gene encodes CDR1 MGHRA and CDR2 YSYEKL. V was pared by 3 bases and J by 7 bases, with 18 bases of the junction left unmatched. The DNA of the CDR3 is TGCGCCAGCAGCCAGACTCCCGGAACAGGGGCAGTGAGGAACATTCAGTACTTC. This sequence encodes CASSQTPGTGAVRNIQYF.

The chain has TRBV11-3 and TRBJ2-3, with D perhaps matching TRBD2 (6 bases). V lost 4 bases and J lost 1, with 12 bases in between. Germline V gives CDR1 SGHNT, CDR2 YENEEA. The CDR3 is 15 amino acids. This CDR3 is CASSSGTQGTDTQYF. The CDR3 DNA reads as TGTGCCAGCAGCTCGGGGACTCAAGGCACAGATACGCAGTATTTT.

This clonotype has only a few counts. This rearrangement joins TRBV20-1 to TRBJ2-3; D gene uncertain. Per germline, CDR1 DFQATT and CDR2 SNEGSKA (reference sequence). V dropped 7 bases and J dropped 1 base, with 9 bases sitting between them. There are 12 residues in the CDR3. In DNA form, the CDR3 reads TGCAGTGTCACGGCGGGCACAGATACGCAGTATTTT. Its translation is CSVTAGTDTQYF.

The V gene is TRBV20-1, the J gene TRBJ2-7; possibly TRBD2 for D (5 bases). Trimming stripped 3 bases from V and 2 bases from J, with 11 bases between. The CDR3 loop spans 13 amino acids. Germline CDR1 is DFQATT and CDR2 is SNEGSKA (reference sequence). Written as DNA, the CDR3 is TGCAGTGCTAGGAGAGCGGTTGCCTACGAGCAGTACTTC. It is translated as CSARRAVAYEQYF.

This clonotype was recorded a few times. CDR3 loop: CASSSYRGRGETQYF. Written as DNA, the CDR3 is TGTGCCAGCAGTTCTTACAGGGGGCGAGGGGAGACCCAGTACTTC. This rearrangement joins TRBV6-5 to TRBJ2-5, with 9 bases lining up with TRBD1. V lost 4 bases, J lost 5 bases, and 8 bases stayed unmatched. Germline V gene sequence: CDR1 MNHEY, CDR2 SVGAGI. The CDR3 is 15 residues long.

The gene calls are TRBV6-5 and TRBJ1-5; D is perhaps TRBD1 (6 bases). V dropped 6 bases and J dropped 2 bases, with 14 bases sitting between them. The CDR3 consists of 15 residues. Germline CDR1 is MNHEY and CDR2 is SVGAGI. CDR3 in amino acids: CASRRTGLGNQPQHF. The CDR3 DNA follows: TGTGCCAGCAGGCGTACAGGGTTGGGCAATCAGCCCCAGCATTTT.

By share of the sample, this clonotype is medium-sized. The chain uses TRBV11-2 and TRBJ2-7; tentatively, D is TRBD2 (6 bases). CDR3 length: 16 amino acids. V lost 0 bases to trimming and J lost 6 bases, with 18 bases between them. Germline assignment: CDR1 SGHAT and CDR2 FQNNGV. The CDR3 protein is CASSLDASAYPLEQYF. CDR3 in DNA: TGTGCCAGCAGCTTAGATGCTAGCGCGTACCCACTCGAGCAGTACTTC.

The rearrangement uses TRBV19 and TRBJ2-1; 10 positions match TRBD2. Germline V gene data show CDR1 as LNHDA and CDR2 as SQIVND (reference sequence). The CDR3 is 15 residues long. V lost 4 bases, J lost 9 bases, and 9 bases stayed unmatched. The CDR3 spells CASSTGLAGVSEQFF. The DNA for the CDR3 is TGTGCCAGTAGTACTGGGCTAGCGGGAGTTTCTGAGCAGTTCTTC.

As DNA, the CDR3 is TGCGCCAGCAGCTTGAGTAGCGGGAGTCACGAGCAGTACTTC. This translates into CASSLSSGSHEQYF. This chain connects TRBV5-1 to TRBJ2-7; 9 bases are a match to TRBD2. With V trimmed by 1 base and J by 5 bases, 4 bases remained unmatched. CDR3 size: 14 residues. The V gene's germline CDR1 is SGHRS and CDR2 YFSETQ. Using reference TRBV5-1 and TRBJ2-7 for the parts outside the CDR3, the full variable domain is KAGVTQTPRYLIKTRGQQVTLSCSPISGHRSVSWYQQTPGQGLQFLFEYFSETQRNKGNFPGRFSGRQFSNSRSEMNVSTLELGDSALYLCASSLSSGSHEQYFGPGTRLTVT.

This clonotype was counted a few times. The V and J genes are TRBV11-2 and TRBJ2-5, with a weak D call TRBD1 (5 bases). Trimming took 2 bases from V and 4 from J, leaving 14 bases between them. This CDR3 has 15 residues. The germline V gene has CDR1 SGHAT and CDR2 FQNNGV. The CDR3 DNA sequence: TGTGCCAGCAGCTTATACTCCAGGCAGGGAGAGACCCAGTACTTC. This encodes CASSLYSRQGETQYF.

This clonotype has more than one count but fewer than ten. The CDR3 reads CASSQVFGATDTQYF. The CDR3 region has the DNA TGTGCCAGCAGCCAAGTCTTCGGAGCGACAGATACGCAGTATTTT. The rearrangement uses TRBV3-1 and TRBJ2-3; no reliable D call. Germline V lookup: CDR1 LGHDT, CDR2 YNNKEL (reference sequence). Trimming removed 1 base at V and 3 bases at J, with 11 bases between. This CDR3 spans 15 amino acids.

The rearrangement links TRBV9 to TRBJ2-5; 9 bases map to TRBD2. The J segment lost 4 bases and the V segment lost 1 base, leaving 5 bases of the junction unmatched. Germline CDR1 SGDLS, CDR2 YYNGEE. This CDR3 contains 15 residues. This chain's CDR3 is CASSVFGSGRETQYF. CDR3 in DNA: TGTGCCAGCAGCGTATTTGGTAGCGGGAGAGAGACCCAGTACTTC.

This clonotype was seen once. The chain employs TRBV20-1 and TRBJ2-3, with 8 positions matching TRBD2. The V and J ends lost 5 bases and 4 bases, in that order; junction bases with no gene match: 14. Germline assignment: CDR1 DFQATT and CDR2 SNEGSKA (reference sequence). The CDR3 is 16 residues long. The CDR3, as DNA: TGCAGTGCTCCCCGGCAGCGGGAGAGGAGTGCAGATACGCAGTATTTT. This sequence encodes CSAPRQRERSADTQYF.

The table lists this clonotype with a few counts. This chain connects TRBV7-7 to TRBJ2-5, with 8 nucleotides matching TRBD1. The germline CDR1 and CDR2 sequences are SSHAT and FNYEAQ (reference sequence). V lost 3 bases to trimming and J lost 2 bases; unmatched junction nucleotides: 2. This CDR3 region has 14 residues. CDR3 nucleotides: TGTGCCAGCAGCTTGACAGGGGTTCAAGAGACCCAGTACTTC. Protein sequence: CASSLTGVQETQYF. Full variable domain (remainder filled in from reference TRBV7-7 and TRBJ2-5): GAGVSQSPRYKVTKRGQDVTLRCDPISSHATLYWYQQALGQGPEFLTYFNYEAQPDKSGLPSDRFSAERPEGSISTLTIQRTEQRDSAMYRCASSLTGVQETQYFGPGTRLLVL.

CDR3 protein: CSARGAGVAEAFF. The CDR3 DNA follows: TGCAGTGCTAGAGGGGCAGGGGTAGCTGAAGCTTTCTTT. The chain carries TRBV20-1 and TRBJ1-1; D possibly corresponds to TRBD1 (6 bases). Germline loops: CDR1 DFQATT, CDR2 SNEGSKA (reference sequence). V lost 1 base and J lost 6, with 12 bases in between. CDR3 length: 13 residues.

The table lists this clonotype with many counts. The chain uses TRBV16 and TRBJ1-5, with unresolved D. V was cut by 3 bases and J by 0 bases, with 3 bases left in between. Germline assignment: CDR1 KGHSY and CDR2 FQNENV. The CDR3 loop spans 13 amino acids. CDR3 coding DNA: TGTGCCAGCAGCCAGGATAGCAATCAGCCCCAGCATTTT. Amino acid sequence: CASSQDSNQPQHF.

This clonotype was detected a few times. V and J are TRBV27 and TRBJ2-5; D remains ambiguous. Per the germline V gene, CDR1 is MNHEY and CDR2 is SMNVEV (reference sequence). CDR3 length: 13 residues. V was clipped by 5 bases and J by 0 bases, with 7 bases between them. The CDR3 here is CASSLGNQETQYF. CDR3 nucleotides: TGTGCCAGCAGTCTCGGCAACCAAGAGACCCAGTACTTC.

This clonotype was observed a handful of times. V and J are TRBV5-1 and TRBJ2-3; the D call may be TRBD1 or TRBD2 (5 bases each). V lost 3 bases to trimming and J lost 2 bases, with 13 bases between them. CDR1 is SGHRS and CDR2 is YFSETQ in the germline V gene. The CDR3 is 15 amino acids. The CDR3 nucleotides read TGCGCCAGCAGCTCGATCGGGGCTTACACAGATACGCAGTATTTT. It encodes CASSSIGAYTDTQYF.

This clonotype was found a few times. The chain is built from TRBV28 and TRBJ2-1; perhaps TRBD1 as D (6 bases). Germline CDR1 MDHEN, CDR2 SYDVKM. V was trimmed by 7 bases and J by 0 bases, leaving 19 bases between them. The CDR3 has 17 amino acids. Here the CDR3 reads CASTQAGTTSSYNEQFF. The CDR3 DNA is TGTGCCAGCACCCAAGCCGGGACAACGAGCTCCTACAATGAGCAGTTCTTC.

This rearrangement joins TRBV7-2 to TRBJ2-1; D is unclear. The CDR3 length is 15 residues. The germline V gene has CDR1 SGHTA and CDR2 FQGNSA. V lost 6 bases to trimming and J lost 3 bases, with 15 bases between them. The CDR3 nucleotides read TGTGCCAGCAGTAAGGGCGAGAGCTACTACAATGAGCAGTTCTTC. Translated, it gives CASSKGESYYNEQFF.

In its sample, this clonotype was seen a few times. The chain employs TRBV12-3 or TRBV12-4 and TRBJ2-1; TRBD2 matches at 7 bases. Germline trimming cut 6 bases from V and 0 bases from J; bases unmatched to any gene: 8. The CDR3 spans 16 residues. The CDR3 nucleotides read TGTGCCAGCAGACTCATTAGCGGGTCCTCCTACAATGAGCAGTTCTTC. Amino acids: CASRLISGSSYNEQFF.

The sample holds one count of this clonotype. The J gene is TRBJ2-3, the V gene TRBV7-2; 14 bases line up with TRBD2. With 5 bases clipped from V and 5 bases from J, the junction kept 3 bases outside the gene matches. Per the germline V gene, CDR1 is SGHTA and CDR2 is FQGNSA. This CDR3 is 15 amino acids long. The CDR3 here is CASSPGLAGVDTQYF. CDR3 bases: TGTGCCAGCAGCCCGGGACTAGCGGGAGTAGATACGCAGTATTTT.

The rearrangement uses TRBV5-1 and TRBJ1-3; D not certain. Trimming cost V 4 bases and J 0 bases, with 17 bases left between them. Germline V gene data show CDR1 as SGHRS and CDR2 as YFSETQ. The CDR3 is 17 amino acids. DNA of the CDR3: TGCGCCAGCAGCGAGAACAGCCTGATTAGCTCTGGAAACACCATATATTTT. It encodes CASSENSLISSGNTIYF.

This clonotype was seen only a few times. J is TRBJ1-2 and V is TRBV27; 7 bases fit TRBD1. V lost 4 bases and J lost 10; bases outside the gene matches: 9. CDR3 size: 13 residues. The germline gives CDR1 MNHEY, CDR2 SMNVEV (reference sequence). DNA of the CDR3: TGTGCCAGCAGTTCTGCGGACAGGACGTACTACACCTTC. The encoded protein is CASSSADRTYYTF.

This chain links TRBV5-1 with TRBJ2-3; 10 bases are shared with TRBD2. The CDR3 loop spans 16 amino acids. The germline gives CDR1 SGHRS, CDR2 YFSETQ. V dropped 4 bases and J dropped 2; count of bases not matched to a gene: 7. The CDR3 DNA follows: TGCGCCAGCAGCCCAACTAGCGGGACGCTCACAGATACGCAGTATTTT. As protein: CASSPTSGTLTDTQYF.

This chain connects TRBV27 to TRBJ2-5, with TRBD1 matching over 11 bases. Per germline, CDR1 MNHEY and CDR2 SMNVEV (reference sequence). V shed 6 bases, J shed 1 base, and the junction held 10 bases outside the gene matches. The CDR3 is made up of 17 amino acids. The CDR3 nucleotides are TGTGCCAGCAGACCGGGACAGGGGGGCAGCCGCCAAGAGACCCAGTACTTC. Its protein is CASRPGQGGSRQETQYF.

The chain couples TRBV12-3 or TRBV12-4 to TRBJ1-5; no reliable D call. V gave up 0 bases and J gave up 9 bases, with 12 bases separating them. The CDR3 sequence is 14 residues long. CDR3 in amino acids: CASSLAMSPAPQHF. For the CDR3, the DNA is TGTGCCAGCAGTTTAGCAATGTCCCCTGCGCCCCAGCATTTT.

J is TRBJ2-7 and V is TRBV7-3; tentative D call: TRBD1 (5 bases). The ends were cut back, 5 bases at V and 6 bases at J, with 14 bases in the middle. This CDR3 contains 13 residues. The germline V gene encodes CDR1 SGHTA and CDR2 FQGTGA. This chain's CDR3 is CASSRNQGLEQYF. CDR3 bases: TGTGCCAGCAGCCGTAATCAGGGTCTCGAGCAGTACTTC.

This clonotype was seen only a few times. J is TRBJ2-7 and V is TRBV6-5, with 13 bases aligning to TRBD2. Germline V gene sequence: CDR1 MNHEY, CDR2 SVGAGI. There are 16 residues in the CDR3. J gave up 12 bases and V 2 bases, and 13 bases lay outside the gene matches. CDR3 sequence: CASSYTQPGLAGPAYF. CDR3 DNA sequence: TGTGCCAGCAGTTACACCCAACCGGGACTAGCGGGACCCGCGTACTTC.

This clonotype was seen a few times. V and J are TRBV28 and TRBJ2-7; D not resolved. Germline-derived CDR1 and CDR2 are MDHEN and SYDVKM. The length of the CDR3 is 12 residues. V lost 2 bases and J 7 bases, leaving 9 bases between the germline ends. CDR3: CASSLQRREQYF. Here the CDR3 DNA reads TGTGCCAGCAGTTTACAGAGAAGGGAGCAGTACTTC.

This clonotype was seen a few times. The CDR3 spells CASSLIDRGQETQYF. The CDR3 nucleotides read TGTGCCAGCAGCTTAATCGACAGGGGGCAGGAGACCCAGTACTTC. The V gene is TRBV7-9, the J gene TRBJ2-5; 10 bases agree with TRBD1. This CDR3 contains 15 residues. After removal of 2 bases from V and 5 bases from J, the junction contained 5 bases not matched to a gene. Germline assignment: CDR1 SEHNR and CDR2 FQNEAQ (reference sequence).